A selection of T cell receptor beta chains follows, all from one sample in a study of PD-1 blockade in classical Hodgkin lymphoma. Data came from immunoSEQ multiplex PCR; TCRdb stores just in-frame clones and leaves some out. Here the sample spans about 28,000 clones, around 80% being singletons. Here the sequenced sample was peripheral blood mononuclear cells (PBMCs), taken before the fourth cycle of nivolumab. The source of these receptors is a human donor with classical Hodgkin lymphoma. Both conserved end residues are part of each CDR3.

J gene	V gene	CDR3 protein
TRBJ1-2	TRBV28	CASSLTPNYGYTF
TRBJ2-1	TRBV29-1	CSATPVHEQFF
TRBJ2-1	TRBV5-1	CASSLRGEPSYNEQFF
TRBJ2-1	TRBV27	CASSSTDGTNYNEQFF
TRBJ1-1	TRBV28	CASSVEFGGRTNTEAFF
TRBJ2-7	TRBV6-5	CASTTGLEQYF
TRBJ2-1	TRBV7-3	CASSLAGASYNEQFF
TRBJ2-7	TRBV6-5	CASSPEGERWNEQYF
TRBJ2-5	TRBV15	CATSRYGGETQYF
TRBJ1-4	TRBV18	CASSRTSREKLFF